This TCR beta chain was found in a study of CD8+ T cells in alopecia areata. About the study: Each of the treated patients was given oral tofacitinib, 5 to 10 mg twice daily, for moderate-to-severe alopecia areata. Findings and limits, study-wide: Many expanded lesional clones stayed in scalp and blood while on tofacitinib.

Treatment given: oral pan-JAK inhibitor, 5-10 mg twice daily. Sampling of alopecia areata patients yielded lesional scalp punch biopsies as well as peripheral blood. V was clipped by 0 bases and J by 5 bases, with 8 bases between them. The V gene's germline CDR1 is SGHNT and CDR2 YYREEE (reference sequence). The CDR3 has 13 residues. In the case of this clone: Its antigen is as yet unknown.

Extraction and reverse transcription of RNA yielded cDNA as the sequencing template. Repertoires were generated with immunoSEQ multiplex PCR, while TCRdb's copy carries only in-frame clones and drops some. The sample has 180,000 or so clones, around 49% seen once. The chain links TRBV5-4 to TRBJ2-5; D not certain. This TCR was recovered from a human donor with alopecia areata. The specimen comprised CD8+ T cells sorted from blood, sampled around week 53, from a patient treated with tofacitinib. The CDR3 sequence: CASSLGRRETQYF. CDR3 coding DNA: TGTGCCAGCAGCTTGGGCCGCCGGGAGACCCAGTACTTC.